This entry is about one TCR beta chain. V lost 5 bases to trimming and J lost 2 bases, with 13 bases between them. CDR3 length equals 14 residues. Germline CDR1 LGHNA, CDR2 YNFKEQ. Some clones are missing from TCRdb's copy, which holds only in-frame ones; the method was immunoSEQ multiplex PCR. Among roughly 260,000 clones listed, about 88% were seen once. This entry belongs to a study of blood T cell repertoires in COVID-19. As for the study in general: In each case, the material was cDNA or gDNA derived from T cells, B-cell-depleted T cells, or PBMCs.

This receptor was obtained from a woman aged 40 to 50 who had recovered from COVID-19. Sequenced sample: peripheral blood. The chain carries TRBV4-2 and TRBJ2-7, with D possibly TRBD2 on 7 matching bases. The CDR3 coding sequence is TGTGCCAGCAGCTACAGGGAGGGGGCCTACGAGCAGTACTTC. Translation gives CASSYREGAYEQYF.